The clone carrying this T cell receptor (beta chain) was seen many times. Its antigen is not known. This specimen belongs to a study of T cells in Graves' hyperthyroidism and ophthalmopathy. Amplified TCR beta CDR3 regions came from RNA transcripts. The primer set for the first-round RT-PCR of the TCR CDR3 was HTBI. MiXCR, applied by TCRdb to the multiplex PCR reads, yields one record per CDR3 protein. There are hundreds of thousands of distinct CDR3 sequences in the sample; about 45% occur only once, and 6.5% to 9% lies in the top ten. Study outcomes and limitations: For ophthalmopathy, model prediction preceded onset by a median about 6.2 months.

The authors deemed Graves' hyperthyroidism stable absent ophthalmopathy progression within 18 months. Newly diagnosed hyperthyroidism patients aged 18 to 65 years had disease lasting under 2 months. This CDR3 contains 13 residues. V was clipped by 0 bases and J by 1 base, with 6 bases between them. Germline lookup yields CDR1 DFQATT and CDR2 SNEGSKA (reference sequence). The sample taken for sequencing was peripheral blood or thyroid tissue (not recorded which). The chain combines TRBV20-1 with TRBJ1-1; a weak D match, TRBD1 (5 bases). The source of this sequence is a woman between 18 and 30 years old with Graves' hyperthyroidism. The CDR3 region is CSARDQGNTEAFF. The DNA for the CDR3 is TGCAGTGCTAGAGATCAGGGGAACACTGAAGCTTTCTTT.